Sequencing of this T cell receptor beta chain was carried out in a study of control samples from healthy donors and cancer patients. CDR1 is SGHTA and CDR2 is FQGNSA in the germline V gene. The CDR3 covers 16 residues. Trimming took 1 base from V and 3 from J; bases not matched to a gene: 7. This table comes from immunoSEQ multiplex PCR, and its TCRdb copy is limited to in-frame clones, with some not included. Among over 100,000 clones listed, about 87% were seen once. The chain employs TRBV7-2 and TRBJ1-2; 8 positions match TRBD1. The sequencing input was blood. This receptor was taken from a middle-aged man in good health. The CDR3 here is CASSLVAAGGDYGYTF. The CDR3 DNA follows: TGTGCCAGCAGCTTAGTAGCAGCAGGGGGCGACTATGGCTACACCTTC.